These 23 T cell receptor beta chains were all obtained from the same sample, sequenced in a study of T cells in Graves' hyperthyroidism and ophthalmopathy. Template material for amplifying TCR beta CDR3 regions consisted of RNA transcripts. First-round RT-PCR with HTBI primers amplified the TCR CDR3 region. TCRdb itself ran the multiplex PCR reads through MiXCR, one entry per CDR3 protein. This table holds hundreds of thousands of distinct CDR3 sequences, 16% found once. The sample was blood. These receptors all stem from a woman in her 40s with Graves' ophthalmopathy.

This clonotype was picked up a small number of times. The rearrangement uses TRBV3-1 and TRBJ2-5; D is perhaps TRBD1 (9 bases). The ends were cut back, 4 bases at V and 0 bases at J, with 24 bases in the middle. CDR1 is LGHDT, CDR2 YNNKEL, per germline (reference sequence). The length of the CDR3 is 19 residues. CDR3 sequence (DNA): TGTGCCAGCAGCCCGATCGGACAGGGGACTAGAAGGTACCAAGAGACCCAGTACTTC. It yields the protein CASSPIGQGTRRYQETQYF.

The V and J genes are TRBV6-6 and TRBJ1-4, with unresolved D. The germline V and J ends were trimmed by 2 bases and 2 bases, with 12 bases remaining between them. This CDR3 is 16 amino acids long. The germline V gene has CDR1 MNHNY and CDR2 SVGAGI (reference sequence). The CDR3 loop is CASSYRPVRTNEKLFF. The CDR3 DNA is TGTGCCAGCAGTTACAGGCCGGTCCGGACTAATGAAAAACTGTTTTTT.

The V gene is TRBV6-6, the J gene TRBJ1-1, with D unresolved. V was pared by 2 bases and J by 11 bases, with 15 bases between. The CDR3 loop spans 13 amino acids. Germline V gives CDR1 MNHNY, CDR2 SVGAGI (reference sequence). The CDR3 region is CASSYDRANLAFF. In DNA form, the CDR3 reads TGTGCCAGCAGTTACGATCGCGCTAATTTGGCTTTCTTT.

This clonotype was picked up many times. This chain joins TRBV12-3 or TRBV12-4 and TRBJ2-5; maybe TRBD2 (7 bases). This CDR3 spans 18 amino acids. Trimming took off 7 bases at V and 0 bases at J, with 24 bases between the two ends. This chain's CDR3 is CASKKGGGSGTHQETQYF. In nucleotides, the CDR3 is TGTGCCAGCAAAAAGGGGGGGGGGTCCGGGACTCACCAAGAGACCCAGTACTTC.

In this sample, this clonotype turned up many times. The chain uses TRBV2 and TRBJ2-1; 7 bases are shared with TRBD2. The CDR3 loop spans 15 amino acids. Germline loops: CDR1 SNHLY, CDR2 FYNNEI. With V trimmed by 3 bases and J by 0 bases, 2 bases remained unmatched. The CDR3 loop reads CASSEGGSSYNEQFF. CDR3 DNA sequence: TGTGCCAGCAGTGAGGGGGGGAGCTCCTACAATGAGCAGTTCTTC.

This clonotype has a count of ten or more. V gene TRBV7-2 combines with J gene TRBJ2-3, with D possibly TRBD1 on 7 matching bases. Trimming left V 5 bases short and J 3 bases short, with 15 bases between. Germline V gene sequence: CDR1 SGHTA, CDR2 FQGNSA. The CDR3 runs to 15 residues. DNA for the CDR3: TGTGCCAGCAGCCTCCAGGGGGGTTGGACAGATACGCAGTATTTT. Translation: CASSLQGGWTDTQYF.

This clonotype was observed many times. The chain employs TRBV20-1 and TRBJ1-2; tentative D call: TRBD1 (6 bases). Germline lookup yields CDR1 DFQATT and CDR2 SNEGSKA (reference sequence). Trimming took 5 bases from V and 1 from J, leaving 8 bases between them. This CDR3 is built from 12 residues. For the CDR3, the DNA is TGCAGTGCTCGGACAGATAACTATGGCTACACCTTC. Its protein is CSARTDNYGYTF.

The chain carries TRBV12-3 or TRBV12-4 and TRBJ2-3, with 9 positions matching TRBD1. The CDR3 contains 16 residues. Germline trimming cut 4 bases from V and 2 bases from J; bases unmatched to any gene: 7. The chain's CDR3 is CASSSETGGATDTQYF. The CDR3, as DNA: TGTGCCAGCAGTTCCGAGACAGGGGGTGCCACAGATACGCAGTATTTT.

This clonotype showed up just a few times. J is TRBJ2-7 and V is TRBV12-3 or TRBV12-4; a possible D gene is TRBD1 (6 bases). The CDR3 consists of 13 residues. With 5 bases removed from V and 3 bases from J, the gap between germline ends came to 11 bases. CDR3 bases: TGTGCCAGCAGTCACGACAGGAACTACGAGCAGTACTTC. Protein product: CASSHDRNYEQYF.

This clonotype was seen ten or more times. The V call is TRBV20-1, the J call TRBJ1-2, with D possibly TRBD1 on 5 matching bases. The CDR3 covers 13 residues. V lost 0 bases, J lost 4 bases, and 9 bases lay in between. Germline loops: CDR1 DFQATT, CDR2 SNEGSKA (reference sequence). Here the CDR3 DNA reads TGCAGTGCTAGAGACCCGGGGGGCTATGGCTACACCTTC. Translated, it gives CSARDPGGYGYTF.

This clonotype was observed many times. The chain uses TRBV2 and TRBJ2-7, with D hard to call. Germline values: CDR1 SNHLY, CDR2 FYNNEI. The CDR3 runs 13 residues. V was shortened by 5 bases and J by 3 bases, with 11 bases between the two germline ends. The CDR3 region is CASSSQTFYEQYF. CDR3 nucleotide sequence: TGTGCCAGCAGTAGCCAGACCTTCTACGAGCAGTACTTC.

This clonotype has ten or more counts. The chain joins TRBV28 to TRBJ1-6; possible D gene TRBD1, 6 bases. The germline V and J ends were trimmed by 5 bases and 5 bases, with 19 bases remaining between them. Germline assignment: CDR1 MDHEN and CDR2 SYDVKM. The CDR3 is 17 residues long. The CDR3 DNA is TGTGCCAGCAGTCCACCAAACAGGGTTCAAAATAATTCACCCCTCCACTTT. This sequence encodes CASSPPNRVQNNSPLHF. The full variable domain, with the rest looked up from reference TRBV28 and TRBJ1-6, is DVKVTQSSRYLVKRTGEKVFLECVQDMDHENMFWYRQDPGLGLRLIYFSYDVKMKEKGDIPEGYSVSREKKERFSLILESASTNQTSMYLCASSPPNRVQNNSPLHFGNGTRLTVT.

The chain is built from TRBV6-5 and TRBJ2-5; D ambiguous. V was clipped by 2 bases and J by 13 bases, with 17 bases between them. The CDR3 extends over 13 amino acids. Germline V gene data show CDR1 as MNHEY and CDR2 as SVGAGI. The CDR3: CASSYTQQDIRYF. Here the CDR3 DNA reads TGTGCCAGCAGTTACACCCAACAAGACATCCGGTACTTC.

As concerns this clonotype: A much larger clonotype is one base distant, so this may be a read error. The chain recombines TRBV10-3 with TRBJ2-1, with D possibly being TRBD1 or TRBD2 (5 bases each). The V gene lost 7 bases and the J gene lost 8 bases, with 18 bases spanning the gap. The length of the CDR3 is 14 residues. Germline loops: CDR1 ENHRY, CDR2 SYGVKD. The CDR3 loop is CAIKGDGPADEQFF. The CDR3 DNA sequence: TGTGCCATCAAAGGGGACGGCCCCGCCGATGAGCAGTTCTTC.

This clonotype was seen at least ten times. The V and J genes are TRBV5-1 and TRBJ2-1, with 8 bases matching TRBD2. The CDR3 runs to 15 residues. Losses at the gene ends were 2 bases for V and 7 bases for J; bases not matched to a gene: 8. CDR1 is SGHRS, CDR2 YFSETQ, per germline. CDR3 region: CASSFSSGLDNEQFF. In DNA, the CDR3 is TGCGCCAGCAGCTTTTCTAGCGGGCTAGATAATGAGCAGTTCTTC.

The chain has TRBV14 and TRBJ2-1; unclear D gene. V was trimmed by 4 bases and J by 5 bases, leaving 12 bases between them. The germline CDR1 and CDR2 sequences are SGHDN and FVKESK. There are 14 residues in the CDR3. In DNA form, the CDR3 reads TGTGCCAGCAGCCTTAACCTTCGGGACAATGAGCAGTTCTTC. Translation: CASSLNLRDNEQFF.

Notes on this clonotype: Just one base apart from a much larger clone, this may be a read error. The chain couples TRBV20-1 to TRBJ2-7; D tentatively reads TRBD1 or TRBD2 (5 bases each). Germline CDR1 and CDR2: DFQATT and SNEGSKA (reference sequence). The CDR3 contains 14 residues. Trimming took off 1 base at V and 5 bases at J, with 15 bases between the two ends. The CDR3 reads CSARGLGDPHEQYF. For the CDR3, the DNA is TGCAGTGCTAGAGGTTTAGGGGACCCCCACGAGCAGTACTTC.

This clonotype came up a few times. CDR3 nucleotide sequence: TGTGCCACCACCCCAGGGATAACCGGGCGGAACACTGAAGCTTTCTTT. Protein: CATTPGITGRNTEAFF. J is TRBJ1-1 and V is TRBV15; D is perhaps TRBD1 (5 bases). This CDR3 is built from 16 residues. The V end was cut by 7 bases, the J end by 1 base, with 19 bases between. Germline V CDR1 and CDR2: LNHNV, YYDKDF (reference sequence).

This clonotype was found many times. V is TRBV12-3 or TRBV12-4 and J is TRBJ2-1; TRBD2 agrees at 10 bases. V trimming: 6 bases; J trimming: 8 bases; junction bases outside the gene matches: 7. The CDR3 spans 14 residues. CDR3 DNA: TGTGCCAGCAGCCAAGCGGGAGGGCCGCATGAGCAGTTCTTC. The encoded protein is CASSQAGGPHEQFF.

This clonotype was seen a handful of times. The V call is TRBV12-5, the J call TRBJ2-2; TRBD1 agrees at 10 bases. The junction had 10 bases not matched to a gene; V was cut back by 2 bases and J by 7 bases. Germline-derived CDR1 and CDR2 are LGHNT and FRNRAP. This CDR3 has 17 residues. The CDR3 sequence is CASGLCVDRGQGGELFF. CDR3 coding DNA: TGTGCTAGTGGTTTGTGTGTCGACAGGGGGCAGGGCGGGGAGCTGTTTTTT.

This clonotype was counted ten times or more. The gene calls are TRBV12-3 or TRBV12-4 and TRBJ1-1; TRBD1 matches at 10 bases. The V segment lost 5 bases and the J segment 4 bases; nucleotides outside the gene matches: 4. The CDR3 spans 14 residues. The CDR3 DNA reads TGTGCCAGCAGTCCTGGACAGGGGGTCACTGAAGCTTTCTTT. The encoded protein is CASSPGQGVTEAFF.

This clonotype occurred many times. The CDR3: CSALGTGGVYEQYF. CDR3 DNA sequence: TGCAGTGCTCTAGGGACAGGGGGCGTCTACGAGCAGTACTTC. This chain connects TRBV20-1 to TRBJ2-7; 12 nucleotides align to TRBD1. The ends lost 5 bases at V and 3 bases at J; junction bases unmatched: 5. Germline V CDR1 and CDR2: DFQATT, SNEGSKA (reference sequence). The length of the CDR3 is 14 residues.

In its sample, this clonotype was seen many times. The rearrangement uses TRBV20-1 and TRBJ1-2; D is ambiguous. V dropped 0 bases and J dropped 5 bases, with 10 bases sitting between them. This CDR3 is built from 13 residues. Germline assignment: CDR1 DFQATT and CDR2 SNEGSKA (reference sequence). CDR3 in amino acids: CSARDPRVYGYTF. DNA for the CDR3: TGCAGTGCTAGAGATCCGAGGGTGTATGGCTACACCTTC.